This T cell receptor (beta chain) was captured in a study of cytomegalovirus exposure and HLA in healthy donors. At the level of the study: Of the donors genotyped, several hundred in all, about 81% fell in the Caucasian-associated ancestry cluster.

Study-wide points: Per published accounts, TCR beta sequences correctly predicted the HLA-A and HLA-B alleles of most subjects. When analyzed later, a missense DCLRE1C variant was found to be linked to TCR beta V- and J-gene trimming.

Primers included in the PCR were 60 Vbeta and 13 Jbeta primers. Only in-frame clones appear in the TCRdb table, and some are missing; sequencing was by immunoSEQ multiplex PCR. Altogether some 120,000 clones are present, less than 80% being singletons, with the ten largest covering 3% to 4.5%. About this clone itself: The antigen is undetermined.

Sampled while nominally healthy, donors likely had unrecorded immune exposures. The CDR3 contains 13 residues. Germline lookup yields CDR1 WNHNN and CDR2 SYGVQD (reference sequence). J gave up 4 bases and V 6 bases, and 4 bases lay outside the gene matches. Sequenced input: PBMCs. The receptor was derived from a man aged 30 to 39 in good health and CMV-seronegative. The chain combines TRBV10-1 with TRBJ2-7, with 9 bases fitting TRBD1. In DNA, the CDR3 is TGCGCCAGCAGCGACGGACAGGGGTACGAGCAGTACTTC. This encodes CASSDGQGYEQYF.